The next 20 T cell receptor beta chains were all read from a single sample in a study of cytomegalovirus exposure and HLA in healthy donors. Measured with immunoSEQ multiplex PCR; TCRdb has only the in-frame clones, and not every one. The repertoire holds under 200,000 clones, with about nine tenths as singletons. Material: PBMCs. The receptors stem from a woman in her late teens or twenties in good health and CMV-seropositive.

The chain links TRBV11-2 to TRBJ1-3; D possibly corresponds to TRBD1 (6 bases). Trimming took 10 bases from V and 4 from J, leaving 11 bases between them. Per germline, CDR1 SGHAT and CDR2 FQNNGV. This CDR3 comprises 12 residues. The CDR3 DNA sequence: TGTGCCACCTCCAGGGGCGGAAACACCATATATTTT. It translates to CATSRGGNTIYF.

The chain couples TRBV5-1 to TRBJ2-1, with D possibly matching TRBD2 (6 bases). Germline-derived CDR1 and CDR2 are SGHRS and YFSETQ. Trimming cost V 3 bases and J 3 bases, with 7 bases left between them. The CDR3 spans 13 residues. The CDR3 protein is CASSWGLYNEQFF. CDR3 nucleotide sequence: TGCGCCAGCAGCTGGGGACTCTACAATGAGCAGTTCTTC.

The CDR3, as DNA: TGTGCCAGCTCGCCCACAGGGGGCCCCACTGAAGCTTTCTTT. This sequence encodes CASSPTGGPTEAFF. This chain uses TRBV18 with TRBJ1-1; TRBD1 agrees at 9 bases. The V gene's germline CDR1 is KGHSH and CDR2 LQKENI. This CDR3 is 14 amino acids long. V shed 6 bases and J 4 bases; nucleotides not matched to a gene: 6.

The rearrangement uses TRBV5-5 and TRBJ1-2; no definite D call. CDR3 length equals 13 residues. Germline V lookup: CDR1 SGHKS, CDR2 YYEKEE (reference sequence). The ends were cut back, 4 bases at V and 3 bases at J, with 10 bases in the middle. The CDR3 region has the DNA TGTGCCAGCAGCGGTGCCTTAGACTATGGCTACACCTTC. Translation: CASSGALDYGYTF. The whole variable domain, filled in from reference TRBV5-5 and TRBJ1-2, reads DAGVTQSPTHLIKTRGQQVTLRCSPISGHKSVSWYQQVLGQGPQFIFQYYEKEERGRGNFPDRFSARQFPNYSSELNVNALLLGDSALYLCASSGALDYGYTFGSGTRLTVV.

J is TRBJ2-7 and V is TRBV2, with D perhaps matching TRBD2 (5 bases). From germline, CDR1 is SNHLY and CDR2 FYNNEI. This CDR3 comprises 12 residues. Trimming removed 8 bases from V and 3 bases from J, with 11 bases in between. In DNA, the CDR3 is TGTGCCAGCTTTCACGGGGACTACGAGCAGTACTTC. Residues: CASFHGDYEQYF.

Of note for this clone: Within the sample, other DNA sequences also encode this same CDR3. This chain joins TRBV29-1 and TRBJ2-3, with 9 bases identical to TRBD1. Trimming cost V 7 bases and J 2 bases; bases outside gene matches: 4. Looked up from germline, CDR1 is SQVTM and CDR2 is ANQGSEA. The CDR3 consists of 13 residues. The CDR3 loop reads CSADRGHTDTQYF. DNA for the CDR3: TGCAGCGCGGACAGGGGCCACACAGATACGCAGTATTTT.

The CDR3 DNA reads as TGTGCCAGCACAAAGGGGGGACAGGGGTACGAGCAGTACTTC. This sequence encodes CASTKGGQGYEQYF. V usage is TRBV28 and J usage is TRBJ2-7; 10 nucleotides line up with TRBD1. The germline gives CDR1 MDHEN, CDR2 SYDVKM. V lost 7 bases to trimming and J lost 4 bases; unmatched junction nucleotides: 7. CDR3 size: 14 residues.

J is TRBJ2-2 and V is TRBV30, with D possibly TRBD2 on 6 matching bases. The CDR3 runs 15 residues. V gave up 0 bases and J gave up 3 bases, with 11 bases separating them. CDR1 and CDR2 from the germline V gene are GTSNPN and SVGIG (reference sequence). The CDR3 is CAWSVPGLDTGELFF. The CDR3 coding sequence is TGTGCCTGGAGTGTGCCGGGACTCGACACCGGGGAGCTGTTTTTT.

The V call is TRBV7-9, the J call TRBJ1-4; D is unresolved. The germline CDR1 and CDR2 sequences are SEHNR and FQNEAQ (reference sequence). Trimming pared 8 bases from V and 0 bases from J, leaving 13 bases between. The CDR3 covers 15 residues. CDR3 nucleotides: TGTGCCAGCGCCACCGGAGGGTCAACTAATGAAAAACTGTTTTTT. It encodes CASATGGSTNEKLFF.

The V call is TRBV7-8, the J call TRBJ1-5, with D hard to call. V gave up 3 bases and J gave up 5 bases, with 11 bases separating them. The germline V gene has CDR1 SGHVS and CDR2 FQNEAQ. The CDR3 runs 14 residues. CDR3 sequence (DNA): TGTGCCAGCAGCTTGGCCGGGATAGATCAGCCCCAGCATTTT. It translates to CASSLAGIDQPQHF. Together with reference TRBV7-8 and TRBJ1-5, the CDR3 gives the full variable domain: GAGVSQSPRYKVAKRGQDVALRCDPISGHVSLFWYQQALGQGPEFLTYFQNEAQLDKSGLPSDRFFAERPEGSVSTLKIQRTQQEDSAVYLCASSLAGIDQPQHFGDGTRLSIL.

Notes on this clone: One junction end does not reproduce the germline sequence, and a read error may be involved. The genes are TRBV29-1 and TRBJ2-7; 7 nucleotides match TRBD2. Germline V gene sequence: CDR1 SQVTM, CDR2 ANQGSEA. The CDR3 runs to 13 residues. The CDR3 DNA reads TGCAGCGTAGAAGGACTAGAGACCTACGAGCAGTACTTC. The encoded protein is CSVEGLETYEQYF.

This CDR3 is CASSSPGGLSSYNEQFF. Here the CDR3 DNA reads TGTGCCAGCAGCTCGCCCGGGGGACTGAGCTCCTACAATGAGCAGTTCTTC. V and J are TRBV7-9 and TRBJ2-1, with a tentative D call TRBD2 (6 bases). Trimming pared 4 bases from V and 0 bases from J, leaving 16 bases between. The CDR3 consists of 17 residues. Per the germline V gene, CDR1 is SEHNR and CDR2 is FQNEAQ (reference sequence). The full variable domain, rest sourced from reference TRBV7-9 and TRBJ2-1, is DTGVSQNPRHKITKRGQNVTFRCDPISEHNRLYWYRQTLGQGPEFLTYFQNEAQLEKSRLLSDRFSAERPKGSFSTLEIQRTEQGDSAMYLCASSSPGGLSSYNEQFFGPGTRLTVL.

CDR3 amino acids: CASSTRQGTDTQYF. The CDR3 nucleotides read TGCGCCAGCAGCACTCGACAGGGGACAGATACGCAGTATTTT. The rearrangement uses TRBV5-1 and TRBJ2-3; 8 bases line up with TRBD1. The CDR3 sequence is 14 residues long. With V trimmed by 4 bases and J by 3 bases, 4 bases remained unmatched. Germline CDR1 is SGHRS and CDR2 is YFSETQ.

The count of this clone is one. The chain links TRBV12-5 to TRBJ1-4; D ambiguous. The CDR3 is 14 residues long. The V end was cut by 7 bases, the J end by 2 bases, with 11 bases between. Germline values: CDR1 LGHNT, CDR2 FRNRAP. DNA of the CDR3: TGTGCTAGTGCCCCCAGGCTGACTAATGAAAAACTGTTTTTT. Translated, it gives CASAPRLTNEKLFF.

The DNA for the CDR3 is TGCGCCAGCAGCCGGGACAGGGACTACAATGAGCAGTTCTTC. Its translation is CASSRDRDYNEQFF. The chain couples TRBV10-1 to TRBJ2-1; 9 bases are a match to TRBD1. The trim removed 6 bases at V and 3 bases at J, leaving 3 bases unmatched. The germline gives CDR1 WNHNN, CDR2 SYGVQD (reference sequence). CDR3 length equals 14 residues.

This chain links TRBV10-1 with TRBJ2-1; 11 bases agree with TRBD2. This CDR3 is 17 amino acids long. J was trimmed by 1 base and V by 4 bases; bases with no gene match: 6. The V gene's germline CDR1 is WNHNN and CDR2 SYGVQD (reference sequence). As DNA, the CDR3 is TGCGCCAGCAGTGGCATAGCGGGAGGGGAGTCCTACAATGAGCAGTTCTTC. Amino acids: CASSGIAGGESYNEQFF.

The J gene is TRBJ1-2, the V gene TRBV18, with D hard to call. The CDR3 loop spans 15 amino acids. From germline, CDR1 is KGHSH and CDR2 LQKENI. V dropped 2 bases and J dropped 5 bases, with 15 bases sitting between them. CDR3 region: CASSPTKDGGYGYTF. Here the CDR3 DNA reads TGTGCCAGCTCACCAACGAAGGACGGAGGATATGGCTACACCTTC.

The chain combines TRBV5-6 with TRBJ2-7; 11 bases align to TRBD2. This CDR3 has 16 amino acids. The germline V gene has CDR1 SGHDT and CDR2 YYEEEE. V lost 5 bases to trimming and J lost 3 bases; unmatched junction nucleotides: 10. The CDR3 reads CASREQTSGRNYEQYF. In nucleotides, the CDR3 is TGTGCCAGCAGGGAACAAACTAGCGGGAGAAACTACGAGCAGTACTTC.

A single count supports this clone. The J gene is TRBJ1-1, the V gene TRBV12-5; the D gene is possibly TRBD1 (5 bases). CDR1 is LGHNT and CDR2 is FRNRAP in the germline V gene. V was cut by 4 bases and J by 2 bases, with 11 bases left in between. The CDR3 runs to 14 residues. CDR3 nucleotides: TGTGCTAGTGGTTCTGGACACACTAACACTGAAGCTTTCTTT. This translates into CASGSGHTNTEAFF.

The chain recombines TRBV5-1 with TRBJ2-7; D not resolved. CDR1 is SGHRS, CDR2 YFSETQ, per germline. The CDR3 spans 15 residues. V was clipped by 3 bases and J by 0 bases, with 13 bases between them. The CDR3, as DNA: TGCGCCAGCAGCTCTATCAACCTCGGCTCCTACGAGCAGTACTTC. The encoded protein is CASSSINLGSYEQYF.